The clone carrying this T cell receptor (beta chain) was counted a few times. TCRdb re-derived calls from the 5' RACE reads in MiXCR, one entry per CDR3 protein. The repertoire holds tens of thousands of distinct CDR3 sequences, with over 6% as singletons. This sample stems from a study of early T cells in non-severe SARS-CoV-2 infection. J lost 6 bases, V lost 3 bases, and 3 bases had no gene match. This CDR3 has 15 amino acids. Germline-derived CDR1 and CDR2 are LGHDT and YNNKEL (reference sequence). The sequenced material came from whole blood. This sequence was found in an adult who was a healthcare worker with PCR-confirmed SARS-CoV-2 infection or an uninfected control (not recorded which). The chain joins TRBV3-1 to TRBJ2-3; 13 nucleotides line up with TRBD2. The CDR3 region is CASSQILAGGDTQYF. CDR3 in DNA: TGTGCCAGCAGCCAGATACTAGCGGGGGGGGATACGCAGTATTTT.